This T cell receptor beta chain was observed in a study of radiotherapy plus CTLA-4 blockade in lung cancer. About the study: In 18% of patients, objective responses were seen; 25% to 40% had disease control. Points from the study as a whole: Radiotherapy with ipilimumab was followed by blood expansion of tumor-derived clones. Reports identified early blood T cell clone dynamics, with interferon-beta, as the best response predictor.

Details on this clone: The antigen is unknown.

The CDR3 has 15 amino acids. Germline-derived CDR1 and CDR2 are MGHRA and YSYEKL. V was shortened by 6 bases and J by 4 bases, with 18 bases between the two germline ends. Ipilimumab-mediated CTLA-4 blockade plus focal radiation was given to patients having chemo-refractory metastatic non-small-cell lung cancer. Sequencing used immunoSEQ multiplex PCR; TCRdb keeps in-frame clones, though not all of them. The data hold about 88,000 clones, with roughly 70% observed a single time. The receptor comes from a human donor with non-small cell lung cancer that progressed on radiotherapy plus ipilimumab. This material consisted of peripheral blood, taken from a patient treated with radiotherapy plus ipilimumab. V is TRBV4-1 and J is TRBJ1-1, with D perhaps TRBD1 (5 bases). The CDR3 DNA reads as TGCGCCAGCAGGTGGGGACGTTACGAACGCACTGAAGCTTTCTTT. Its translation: CASRWGRYERTEAFF.